This passage covers 11 T cell receptor beta chains from one sample sequenced in a study of blood T cell repertoires in COVID-19. Assay used: immunoSEQ multiplex PCR; TCRdb lists only in-frame clones, some missing. Among around 140,000 clones listed, over 70% were seen once. Sample: peripheral blood. The receptors come from a woman in her sixties or seventies with acute or convalescent COVID-19.

V usage is TRBV6-4 and J usage is TRBJ2-3, with 10 bases fitting TRBD2. Germline CDR1 reads MRHNA; CDR2 reads SNTAGT. The V segment lost 10 bases and the J segment 6 bases; nucleotides outside the gene matches: 13. There are 15 residues in the CDR3. The CDR3 spells CATSSLAGEGDTQYF. In DNA, the CDR3 is TGTGCCACTTCCTCCCTAGCGGGAGAGGGGGATACGCAGTATTTT.

Of note for this clone: One end of the junction varies from germline; a read error may be responsible. The V call is TRBV7-7, the J call TRBJ2-5, with D possibly matching TRBD1 (8 bases). Germline-derived CDR1 and CDR2 are SSHAT and FNYEAQ (reference sequence). The CDR3 consists of 15 residues. As DNA, the CDR3 is TGTGCTAGCAGCTTAGCTGACAGGGGAGGGGAGACCCAGTACTTC. It codes for CASSLADRGGETQYF.

CDR3 DNA: TGTGCCAGCAGGGCTTGGACTAGCGGGAGAAGTTTAGATACGCAGTATTTT. Protein sequence: CASRAWTSGRSLDTQYF. This chain joins TRBV28 and TRBJ2-3; 13 nucleotides align to TRBD2. This CDR3 has 17 residues. Per germline, CDR1 MDHEN and CDR2 SYDVKM. The ends lost 6 bases at V and 5 bases at J; junction bases unmatched: 11.

The chain links TRBV6-5 to TRBJ2-5, with TRBD2 as a possible D gene (6 bases). Germline CDR1 MNHEY, CDR2 SVGAGI. V gave up 5 bases and J gave up 1 base, with 11 bases separating them. This CDR3 comprises 14 residues. CDR3 region: CASSLRGGQETQYF. The CDR3, as DNA: TGTGCCAGCAGTCTGCGGGGCGGCCAAGAGACCCAGTACTTC.

V usage is TRBV10-3 and J usage is TRBJ2-7; 9 nucleotides align to TRBD1. The V gene's germline CDR1 is ENHRY and CDR2 SYGVKD. After removal of 6 bases from V and 1 base from J, the junction contained 4 bases not matched to a gene. CDR3 length: 14 amino acids. Here the CDR3 reads CAIRIGTGSYEQYF. CDR3 sequence (DNA): TGTGCCATCAGGATCGGGACAGGGTCCTACGAGCAGTACTTC.

This clone was detected only once. The chain joins TRBV7-6 to TRBJ2-1; 7 bases map to TRBD2. The junction had 9 bases not matched to a gene; V was cut back by 3 bases and J by 7 bases. This CDR3 has 15 residues. Germline V lookup: CDR1 SGHVS, CDR2 FNYEAQ. The CDR3 bases are TGTGCCAGCAGCTTTGTGCGGGAGATGTTGAATGAGCAGTTCTTC. This encodes CASSFVREMLNEQFF.

This chain links TRBV2 with TRBJ2-3; 10 bases are shared with TRBD2. Trimming cost V 0 bases and J 4 bases; bases outside gene matches: 10. The CDR3 sequence is 18 residues long. CDR1 and CDR2 (germline): SNHLY, FYNNEI. Here the CDR3 reads CASSEAGLAGETSDTQYF. CDR3 coding DNA: TGTGCCAGCAGTGAAGCGGGCCTAGCGGGAGAAACCTCAGATACGCAGTATTTT.

The CDR3 loop reads CASSFMETQYF. CDR3 nucleotides: TGCGCCAGCAGCTTTATGGAGACCCAGTACTTC. The chain combines TRBV5-1 with TRBJ2-5; D uncertain. V lost 2 bases, J lost 5 bases, and 4 bases lay in between. The CDR3 is 11 amino acids. Germline V lookup: CDR1 SGHRS, CDR2 YFSETQ.

This clone came up a few times. The J gene is TRBJ2-2, the V gene TRBV27, with D unclear. The V gene lost 7 bases and the J gene lost 1 base, with 10 bases spanning the gap. Germline lookup yields CDR1 MNHEY and CDR2 SMNVEV (reference sequence). The CDR3 covers 14 residues. The CDR3 reads CASKMAVNTGELFF. The DNA of the CDR3 is TGTGCCAGCAAGATGGCGGTGAACACCGGGGAGCTGTTTTTT.

CDR3 residues: CASSQVTFTEQYF. The DNA for the CDR3 is TGTGCCAGCAGCCAAGTTACATTTACCGAGCAGTACTTC. The V gene is TRBV3-1 (or the pseudogene TRBV3-2), the J gene TRBJ2-7, with D unresolved. Trimming took off 1 base at V and 6 bases at J, with 10 bases between the two ends. Germline values: CDR1 LGHDT, CDR2 YNNKEL (reference sequence). The CDR3 length is 13 residues.

V gene TRBV7-9 combines with J gene TRBJ2-1, with TRBD2 as a possible D gene (6 bases). CDR1 and CDR2 from the germline V gene are SEHNR and FQNEAQ (reference sequence). The CDR3 extends over 14 amino acids. V lost 7 bases and J lost 4, with 14 bases in between. The DNA for the CDR3 is TGTGCCAGCAACCCCCTGGCGGGGTACAATGAGCAGTTCTTC. Its translation is CASNPLAGYNEQFF. Full variable domain (outside the CDR3, taken from reference TRBV7-9 and TRBJ2-1): DTGVSQNPRHKITKRGQNVTFRCDPISEHNRLYWYRQTLGQGPEFLTYFQNEAQLEKSRLLSDRFSAERPKGSFSTLEIQRTEQGDSAMYLCASNPLAGYNEQFFGPGTRLTVL.